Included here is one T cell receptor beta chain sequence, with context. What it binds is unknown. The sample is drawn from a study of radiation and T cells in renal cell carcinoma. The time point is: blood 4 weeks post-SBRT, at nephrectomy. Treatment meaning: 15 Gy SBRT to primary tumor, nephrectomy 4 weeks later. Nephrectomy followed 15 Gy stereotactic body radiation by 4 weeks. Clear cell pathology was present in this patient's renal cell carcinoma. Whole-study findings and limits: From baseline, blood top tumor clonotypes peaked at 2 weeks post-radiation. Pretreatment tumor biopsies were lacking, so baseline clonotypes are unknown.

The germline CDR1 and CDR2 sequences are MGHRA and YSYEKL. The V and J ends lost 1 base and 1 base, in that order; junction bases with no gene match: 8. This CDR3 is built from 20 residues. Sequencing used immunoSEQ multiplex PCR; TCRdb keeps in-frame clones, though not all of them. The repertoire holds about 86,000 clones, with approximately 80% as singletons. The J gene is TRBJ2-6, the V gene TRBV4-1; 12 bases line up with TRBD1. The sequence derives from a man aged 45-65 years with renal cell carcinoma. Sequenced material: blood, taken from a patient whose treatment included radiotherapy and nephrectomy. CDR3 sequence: CASSQGLRDRGQSGANVLTF. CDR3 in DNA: TGCGCCAGCAGCCAAGGCCTCCGGGACAGGGGGCAATCTGGGGCCAACGTCCTGACTTTC.